This TCR beta chain was sequenced in a study of identical twins. Between the trimmed V and J ends, which lost 6 bases and 8 bases, there was a span of 19 bases. CDR1 and CDR2 from the germline V gene are DFQATT and SNEGSKA (reference sequence). CDR3 length: 13 amino acids. This clonotype was seen more than once but under ten times. Each CDR3 protein is one row after TCRdb ran MiXCR on the 5' RACE reads. Here the sample spans more than 1.5 million distinct CDR3 sequences, around 29% being singletons. Sequenced material: cord blood. The chain uses TRBV20-1 and TRBJ1-2, with D unclear. The receptor comes from a newborn girl in good health. The CDR3 spells CSALTSVVRGYTF. The DNA for the CDR3 is TGCAGTGCCTTAACGTCCGTCGTAAGGGGCTACACCTTC.